This entry lists 10 T cell receptor beta chains sequenced from one sample in a study of blood T cell repertoires in COVID-19 (TCRdb year 2020). The protocol used for the library was the immunoSEQ multiplex PCR assay. TCRdb mirrors the immuneACCESS table, restricted to in-frame sequences. Some clones are absent from its copies; in checked studies, under half trace to an unresolved V gene, and the reason for the others is unknown. In all, the sample holds around 90,000 clones, and about 92% of those were seen once. Of the sample, 6.3% is held by the ten largest clones. Sequences were obtained from peripheral blood. The origin of the receptors is a woman aged 60-75 years with active COVID-19.

J is TRBJ1-2 and V is TRBV28; tentatively, D is TRBD1 (6 bases). Germline V gene data show CDR1 as MDHEN and CDR2 as SYDVKM. The CDR3 extends over 14 amino acids. Between the trimmed V and J ends, which lost 4 bases and 2 bases, there was a span of 11 bases. The CDR3 DNA reads TGTGCCAGCAGTTCAGGACAGATCAACTATGGCTACACCTTC. Translating it yields CASSSGQINYGYTF.

This clone was observed a handful of times. The rearrangement joins TRBV7-9 to TRBJ1-6, with TRBD1 as a possible D gene (5 bases). The CDR3 runs to 16 residues. Between the trimmed V and J ends, which lost 1 base and 14 bases, there was a span of 21 bases. Germline CDR1 reads SEHNR; CDR2 reads FQNEAQ (reference sequence). DNA of the CDR3: TGTGCCAGCAGCTTAGGCTGGTTTGGGACTGGGGAGGCCCTCCACTTT. This gives the protein CASSLGWFGTGEALHF.

The V and J genes are TRBV24-1 and TRBJ2-2; D remains unclear. There are 16 residues in the CDR3. Deletions cut 3 bases from V and 2 bases from J, with 12 bases between. Germline CDR1 is KGHDR and CDR2 is SFDVKD. In DNA form, the CDR3 reads TGTGCCACCAGTGATCCGGCCAGGTCCAACACCGGGGAGCTGTTTTTT. Translation gives CATSDPARSNTGELFF.

This sequence joins TRBV7-9 and TRBJ2-3, with TRBD1 identical over 9 bases. The germline V gene encodes CDR1 SEHNR and CDR2 FQNEAQ (reference sequence). Trimming took 3 bases from V and 1 from J; bases not matched to a gene: 5. CDR3 length: 16 amino acids. CDR3: CASSFTGGAGTDTQYF. The CDR3 bases are TGTGCCAGCAGCTTTACAGGGGGCGCAGGCACAGATACGCAGTATTTT.

Details on this clone: The junction shows a germline mismatch at one end, possibly a read error. The chain is built from TRBV7-7 and TRBJ2-5; 8 bases fit TRBD1. This CDR3 spans 14 amino acids. Germline-derived CDR1 and CDR2 are SSHAT and FNYEAQ (reference sequence). CDR3 sequence: CASSTGTGKETQYF. In DNA, the CDR3 is TGTGCTAGCAGCACCGGGACAGGCAAAGAGACCCAGTACTTC.

A single count supports this clone. The chain couples TRBV6-6 to TRBJ2-3; D gene ambiguous. The V end lost 0 bases, the J end lost 2 bases, and 9 bases lay between the germline ends. The CDR3 totals 15 residues. Germline CDR1 MNHNY, CDR2 SVGAGI (reference sequence). CDR3 amino acids: CASSYSKPDTDTQYF. The CDR3 DNA reads as TGTGCCAGCAGTTACTCGAAGCCCGACACAGATACGCAGTATTTT.

The chain is built from TRBV3-1 (or the pseudogene TRBV3-2) and TRBJ2-1; D gene ambiguous. CDR1 is LGHDT and CDR2 is YNNKEL in the germline V gene (reference sequence). Trimming left V 0 bases short and J 10 bases short, with 7 bases between. The CDR3 runs 12 residues. The CDR3 bases are TGTGCCAGCAGCCAAGACCCACGGGAGCAGTTCTTC. Its translation is CASSQDPREQFF.

V usage is TRBV5-5 and J usage is TRBJ1-6; the match to TRBD1 covers 9 bases. Per germline, CDR1 SGHKS and CDR2 YYEKEE (reference sequence). The CDR3 loop spans 18 amino acids. The J segment lost 0 bases and the V segment lost 5 bases, leaving 9 bases of the junction unmatched. The CDR3 bases are TGTGCCAGCAGTCCGGGACAGGGCGGGGGCTCCTATAATTCACCCCTCCACTTT. Translated: CASSPGQGGGSYNSPLHF.

The V gene is TRBV19, the J gene TRBJ2-7, with D maybe TRBD2 (6 bases). With 6 bases removed from V and 3 bases from J, the gap between germline ends came to 12 bases. Per germline, CDR1 LNHDA and CDR2 SQIVND (reference sequence). CDR3 length equals 13 residues. DNA of the CDR3: TGTGCCAGTAGCGGGAGTGGGGTCTACGAGCAGTACTTC. Its translation is CASSGSGVYEQYF. Based on the CDR3 plus reference TRBV19 and TRBJ2-7, the full variable domain is DGGITQSPKYLFRKEGQNVTLSCEQNLNHDAMYWYRQDPGQGLRLIYYSQIVNDFQKGDIAEGYSVSREKKESFPLTVTSAQKNPTAFYLCASSGSGVYEQYFGPGTRLTVT.

The chain is built from TRBV25-1 and TRBJ2-2, with D hard to call. CDR1 and CDR2 (germline): MGHDK, SYGVNS. CDR3 length equals 12 residues. Deletions cut 5 bases from V and 6 bases from J, with 7 bases between. The CDR3 loop is CASSLWPGELFF. CDR3 sequence (DNA): TGTGCCAGCAGTTTATGGCCCGGGGAGCTGTTTTTT. The complete variable domain, with remaining parts taken from reference TRBV25-1 and TRBJ2-2, reads EADIYQTPRYLVIGTGKKITLECSQTMGHDKMYWYQQDPGMELHLIHYSYGVNSTEKGDLSSESTVSRIRTEHFPLTLESARPSHTSQYLCASSLWPGELFFGEGSRLTVL.